This T cell receptor beta chain originates from a study of cytomegalovirus exposure and HLA in healthy donors. The trim removed 0 bases at V and 4 bases at J, leaving 1 base unmatched. The CDR3 extends over 15 amino acids. Germline assignment: CDR1 SGHTA and CDR2 FQGTGA. Participants comprised healthy donors of bone marrow. The PCR made use of 60 Vbeta and 13 Jbeta primers. The repertoire was sequenced with immunoSEQ multiplex PCR; TCRdb's copy has only in-frame clones and lacks some. The top ten clones hold approximately 1.2% of a sample with some 120,000 clones, 60% to 85% of them seen once. Input material: PBMCs. V and J are TRBV7-3 and TRBJ2-5; 11 bases match TRBD1. The TCR was taken from a female donor in good health and CMV-seronegative. CDR3 sequence: CASSLTGTGGETQYF. The CDR3 region has the DNA TGTGCCAGCAGCTTAACCGGGACAGGGGGAGAGACCCAGTACTTC.